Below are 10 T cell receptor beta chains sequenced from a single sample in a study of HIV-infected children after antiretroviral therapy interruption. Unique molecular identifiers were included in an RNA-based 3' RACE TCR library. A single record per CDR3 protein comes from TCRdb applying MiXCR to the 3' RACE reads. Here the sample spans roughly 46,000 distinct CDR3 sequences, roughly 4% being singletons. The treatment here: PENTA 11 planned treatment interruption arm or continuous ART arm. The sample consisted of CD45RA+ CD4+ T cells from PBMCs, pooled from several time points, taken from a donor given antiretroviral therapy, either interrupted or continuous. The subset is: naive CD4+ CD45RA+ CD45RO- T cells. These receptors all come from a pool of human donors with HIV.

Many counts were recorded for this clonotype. DNA for the CDR3: TGTGCCAGCAGCTTTCTACAGGGCGCCGGGGTCTATGGCTACACCTTC. It is translated as CASSFLQGAGVYGYTF. The J gene is TRBJ1-2, the V gene TRBV13; D is perhaps TRBD1 (6 bases). Germline-derived CDR1 and CDR2 are PRHDT and FYEKMQ (reference sequence). The V end lost 3 bases, the J end lost 4 bases, and 18 bases lay between the germline ends. This CDR3 region has 16 residues.

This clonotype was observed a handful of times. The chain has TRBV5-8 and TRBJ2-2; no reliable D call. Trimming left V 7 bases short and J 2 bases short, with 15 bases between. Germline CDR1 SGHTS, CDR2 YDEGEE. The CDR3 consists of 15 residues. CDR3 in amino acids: CASGPPSINTGELFF. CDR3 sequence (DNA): TGTGCCAGCGGGCCCCCTTCCATAAACACCGGGGAGCTGTTTTTT.

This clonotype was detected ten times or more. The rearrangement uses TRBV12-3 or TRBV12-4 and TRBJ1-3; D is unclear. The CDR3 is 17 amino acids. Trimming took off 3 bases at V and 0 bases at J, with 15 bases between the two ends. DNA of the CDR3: TGTGCCAGCAGTTTCGCCCTTCACTCTTTCTCTGGAAACACCATATATTTT. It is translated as CASSFALHSFSGNTIYF.

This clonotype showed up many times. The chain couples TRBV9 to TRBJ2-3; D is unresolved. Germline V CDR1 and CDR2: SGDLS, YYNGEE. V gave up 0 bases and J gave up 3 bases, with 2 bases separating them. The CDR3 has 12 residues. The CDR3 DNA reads TGTGCCAGCAGCGTAGCTACAGATACGCAGTATTTT. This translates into CASSVATDTQYF.

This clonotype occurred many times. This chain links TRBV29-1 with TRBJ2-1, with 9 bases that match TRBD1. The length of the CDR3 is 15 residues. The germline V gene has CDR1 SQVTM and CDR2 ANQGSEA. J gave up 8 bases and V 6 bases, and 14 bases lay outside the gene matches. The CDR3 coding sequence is TGCAGCGTAATACCAACAGGGGGCCCCGGAGATGAGCAGTTCTTC. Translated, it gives CSVIPTGGPGDEQFF.

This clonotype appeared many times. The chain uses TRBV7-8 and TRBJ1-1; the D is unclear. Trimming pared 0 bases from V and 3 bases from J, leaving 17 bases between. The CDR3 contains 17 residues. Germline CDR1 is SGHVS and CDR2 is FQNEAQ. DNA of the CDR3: TGTGCCAGCAGCTTAGCTAGGGTCACGGGGATCGACACTGAAGCTTTCTTT. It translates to CASSLARVTGIDTEAFF.

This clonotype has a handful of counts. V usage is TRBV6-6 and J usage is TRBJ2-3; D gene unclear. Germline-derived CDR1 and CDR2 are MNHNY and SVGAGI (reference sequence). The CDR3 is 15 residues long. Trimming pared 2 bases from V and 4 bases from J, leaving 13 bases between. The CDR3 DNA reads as TGTGCCAGCAGTTACCCATTTAGTACGTCAGATACGCAGTATTTT. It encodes CASSYPFSTSDTQYF.

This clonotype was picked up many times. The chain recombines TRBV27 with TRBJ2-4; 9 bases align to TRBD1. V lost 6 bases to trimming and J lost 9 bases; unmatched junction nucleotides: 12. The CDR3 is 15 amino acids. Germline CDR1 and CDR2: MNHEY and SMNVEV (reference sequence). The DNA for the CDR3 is TGTGCCAGCAGGGCGGACAGGGGAATTTTTTCCATTCAGTACTTC. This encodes CASRADRGIFSIQYF.

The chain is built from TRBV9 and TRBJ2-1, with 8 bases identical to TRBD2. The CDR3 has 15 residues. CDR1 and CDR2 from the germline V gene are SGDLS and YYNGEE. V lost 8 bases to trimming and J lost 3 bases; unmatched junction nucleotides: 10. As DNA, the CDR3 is TGTGCCAGTGAACAAGCGGGGGCCAGCTACAATGAGCAGTTCTTC. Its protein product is CASEQAGASYNEQFF.

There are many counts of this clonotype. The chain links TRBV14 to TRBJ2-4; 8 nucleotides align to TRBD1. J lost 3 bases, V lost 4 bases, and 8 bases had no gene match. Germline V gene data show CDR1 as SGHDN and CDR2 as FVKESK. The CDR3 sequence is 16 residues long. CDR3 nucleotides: TGTGCCAGCAGCCCCTGGCAGGGGGCCGGCAAAAACATTCAGTACTTC. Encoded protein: CASSPWQGAGKNIQYF.